The 9 T cell receptor beta chains in this list originate from one sample, sequenced in a study of blood T cell repertoires in COVID-19. This table comes from immunoSEQ multiplex PCR, and its TCRdb copy is limited to in-frame clones, with some not included. The sample holds 220,000 or so clones, around 89% seen once. Sequenced input: PBMCs or T cells enriched from blood (not recorded which). The receptors come from a man aged 25-45 years who had been exposed to COVID-19.

The genes are TRBV27 and TRBJ1-4; 8 bases are a match to TRBD1. The V gene end was trimmed by 4 bases and the J gene end by 7 bases; junction bases not matched to a gene: 5. The CDR3 contains 14 residues. CDR1 and CDR2 from the germline V gene are MNHEY and SMNVEV (reference sequence). DNA of the CDR3: TGTGCCAGCAGTTCGACAGGGGTGGGTGAAAAACTGTTTTTT. Encoded protein: CASSSTGVGEKLFF.

The rearrangement uses TRBV19 and TRBJ1-3, with D possibly TRBD1 on 5 matching bases. This CDR3 contains 15 residues. V lost 3 bases, J lost 4 bases, and 13 bases lay in between. Germline lookup yields CDR1 LNHDA and CDR2 SQIVND (reference sequence). This CDR3 is CASSISGTSGNTIYF. DNA for the CDR3: TGTGCCAGTAGTATCTCCGGGACTTCAGGAAACACCATATATTTT.

In this sample, this clone turned up a few times. This chain connects TRBV2 to TRBJ1-3; D is undetermined. V lost 3 bases and J 1 base, leaving 10 bases between the germline ends. CDR3 length equals 15 residues. Per the germline V gene, CDR1 is SNHLY and CDR2 is FYNNEI. CDR3 protein: CASSDWRESGNTIYF. CDR3 sequence (DNA): TGTGCCAGCAGTGACTGGAGGGAATCTGGAAACACCATATATTTT.

The sample holds a few counts of this clone. The rearrangement uses TRBV4-2 and TRBJ1-1, with 9 bases that match TRBD1. The CDR3 length is 16 residues. Germline V gives CDR1 LGHNA, CDR2 YNFKEQ. V dropped 0 bases and J dropped 6; count of bases not matched to a gene: 8. The CDR3 DNA reads TGTGCCAGCAGCCAAGATCATGCGACAGGGGGTCCTGAAGCTTTCTTT. Amino acids: CASSQDHATGGPEAFF.

The V gene is TRBV7-8, the J gene TRBJ2-2; 8 nucleotides agree with TRBD2. Germline V gene sequence: CDR1 SGHVS, CDR2 FQNEAQ. The CDR3 has 15 residues. Trimming took 4 bases from V and 5 from J; bases not matched to a gene: 6. CDR3 in amino acids: CASSSPGLVTGELFF. Here the CDR3 DNA reads TGTGCCAGCAGCTCACCGGGACTAGTTACCGGGGAGCTGTTTTTT.

The chain employs TRBV19 and TRBJ2-7; unclear D gene. Per the germline V gene, CDR1 is LNHDA and CDR2 is SQIVND (reference sequence). With 9 bases removed from V and 5 bases from J, the gap between germline ends came to 14 bases. This CDR3 has 12 residues. CDR3 region: CARSWADHEQYF. DNA of the CDR3: TGTGCCAGGAGCTGGGCTGACCACGAGCAGTACTTC.

The V gene is TRBV7-2, the J gene TRBJ2-5; 8 nucleotides line up with TRBD2. This CDR3 region has 14 residues. Looked up from germline, CDR1 is SGHTA and CDR2 is FQGNSA. Trimming at V came to 1 base and at J to 3 bases, leaving 1 base not matched to a gene. The CDR3 loop reads CASSLELAEETQYF. The CDR3, as DNA: TGTGCCAGCAGCTTAGAACTAGCGGAAGAGACCCAGTACTTC.

The V call is TRBV19, the J call TRBJ1-1, with no clear D. Trimming pared 1 base from V and 2 bases from J, leaving 23 bases between. This CDR3 has 19 residues. Germline V CDR1 and CDR2: LNHDA, SQIVND (reference sequence). The CDR3 bases are TGTGCCAGTAGTATAGCTTATCGTGAGGTGATCGGCGTAAACACTGAAGCTTTCTTT. Its protein product is CASSIAYREVIGVNTEAFF.

This clone was counted a single time. V and J are TRBV5-5 and TRBJ1-4, with 7 bases fitting TRBD1. The ends lost 2 bases at V and 4 bases at J; junction bases unmatched: 14. The CDR3 has 18 amino acids. Germline V gene lookup returns CDR1 SGHKS and CDR2 YYEKEE (reference sequence). The CDR3 is CASSFGQELAPINEKLFF. DNA of the CDR3: TGTGCCAGCAGCTTCGGACAGGAATTGGCGCCGATTAATGAAAAACTGTTTTTT.